This T cell receptor beta chain emerged from a study of human T cells and chemical hapten exposure (dated by TCRdb to about 2021). With regard to the full study: For sensitization, 2% DPC in acetone was applied to an approximately 2 cm by approximately 2 cm area of upper inner arm skin. Libraries were pooled for sequencing, and per-sample TCR yields varied mainly because of small differences in library volumes within the pool. Weekly therapeutic DPC doses were additionally applied to the scalp of patients throughout the approximately 24-week study period. Most of the patients in the cohort were female, and the cohort covered alopecia areata with under or over 50% scalp involvement, alopecia totalis and alopecia universalis. For TCR sequencing, blood came from over 25 alopecia patients at anywhere from one to four time points (pre-sensitization, 2, 6 and 24 weeks). Patch testing on the upper back used Finn chambers containing 0.01% DPC, with scoring done after 6 days according to International Contact Dermatitis Research Group standards. Blood samples were taken from patients before sensitization (week 0) and then at 2, 6 and about 24 weeks after DPC sensitization. In alopecia patients, the study followed how the peripheral blood TCR repertoire changed in vivo over primary and secondary sensitization to diphenylcyclopropenone (DPC), a hapten.

Findings and caveats that apply to the study as a whole: A positive correlation was found between the number of PT1 expanded TCRs and patch test score, with significance reached at thresholds 8, 16 and 32 but not 4. Significantly more large CDR3 similarity clusters were formed by expanded TCRs than by pre-sensitization or healthy control sets, consistent with antigen-driven responses. After repeated subsampling, changes were observed in the strength of the expansion versus patch-test correlation and in the threshold at which the correlation became significant. DPC sensitization did not change the number of TCRs with a frequency above 1 in 1000, and there was no evidence of changes in global repertoire structure. Because all patients had alopecia, a presumed autoimmune disease, the immune response of the patients might differ from that of healthy individuals.

Details on this clonotype: The specificity of this receptor is unknown. The record has no base qualities; no much larger clone is one base away.

Library method: RACE. This sample was sequenced with a NextSeq 500. During library preparation, unique molecular identifiers were attached to individual cDNA molecules so that TCRs could be counted quantitatively and reproducibly. From each blood RNA sample, both TCR alpha and TCR beta chains were sequenced. In the paper's pipeline: A median of roughly 99,000 TCRs per sample was observed, with a range of about 23,224 to 690,600. The Decombinator software suite was used to annotate V, J and CDR3 in the TCR reads. Every sample was subsampled to the same number of TCRs (28,000) for the PS versus PT1 abundance plots. TCRs were defined as expanded if absent before sensitization and observed at least eight times at the 2-week time point. The public reads were run again by TCRdb, first through fastp at Q25 and then through MiXCR, and only productive beta chains were kept. CDR3 protein sequences are deduplicated, and each keeps its most common genes and DNA. These V and J calls are TCRdb output, not the study's own analysis. This sample has some 340,000 distinct CDR3 sequences in its table, and roughly 6.9% of those were observed once. 8.4% of the sample is held by the ten biggest clonotypes.

In the paper's terms, the time point label means: patch test 1, 2 weeks after DPC sensitization. The intended sense of this specimen's treatment or condition label: therapeutic diphenylcyclopropenone sensitization with weekly scalp DPC. At each patch-test visit, blood was drawn before the patch test was applied. Patients were considered eligible if aged 18 to 70, diagnosed with alopecia and deemed suitable for DPC therapy, and patients were excluded if pregnant. Total RNA was isolated from unfractionated whole blood collected in Tempus Blood RNA tubes. The sample was whole blood, taken in connection with sensitization to the hapten diphenylcyclopropenone (DPC). This sequence was found in a young woman with alopecia areata. Some clones in this sample may be carry-over from other donors' samples.

In nucleotide form, the sequence is TGCAGTGCTATCCAGTTCGACGGATCCTACAATGAGCAGTTCTTC. Its protein product is CSAIQFDGSYNEQFF. The chain employs TRBV20-1 and TRBJ2-1, with no confident D gene call. The V and J ends are trimmed by 4 bases and 1 base, leaving 14 bases between them. Reading the germline V gene (reference sequence) gives CDR1 DFQATT and CDR2 SNEGSKA. The CDR3 holds 15 amino acids from the cysteine to the phenylalanine. The entry retains the CDR3 DNA only, 45 bases that are in frame from base 1.